The clone carrying this T cell receptor (beta chain) was recorded once. As yet, its antigen is unknown. The data were obtained in a study of OX40 agonist ivuxolimab in advanced cancers. On the study more broadly: Patients received intravenous ivuxolimab every 2 weeks at 0.01 to 10 mg/kg.

Study-level points and caveats: In the 0.1 to 3.0 mg/kg range, CD4+ and CD8+ blood T cells had expanded clonally by week 6. Among expanded peripheral T cells, antigen specificity went undetermined.

Sequencing was performed with immunoSEQ multiplex PCR; in TCRdb, only in-frame clones are kept and a portion is missing. Of more than 75,000 clones listed, around 86% are singletons. V was clipped by 6 bases and J by 4 bases; unmatched bases: 0. Germline lookup yields CDR1 MNHEY and CDR2 SMNVEV (reference sequence). This CDR3 is 12 amino acids long. The chain couples TRBV27 to TRBJ1-1, with 9 bases aligning to TRBD1. This clonotype was sampled from an adult with an advanced solid tumor such as melanoma, head and neck, liver or kidney cancer. The specimen comprised CD4+ or CD8+ T cells sorted from blood, sampled in a trial of the OX40 agonist ivuxolimab. CDR3 sequence reads: CASRTGGTEAFF. The CDR3 coding sequence is TGTGCCAGCAGGACAGGGGGCACTGAAGCTTTCTTT.